The 25 T cell receptor beta chains reported below all come from one sample, sequenced in a study of cytomegalovirus exposure and HLA in healthy donors. Both 60 Vbeta primers and 13 Jbeta primers went into the PCR. Using immunoSEQ multiplex PCR, the repertoire was profiled, and TCRdb retains in-frame clones only, with some absent. The sample carries around 190,000 clones, roughly 80% recorded once. The sample comprised PBMCs. The receptors shown here come from a man between 60 and 75 years old in good health and CMV-seronegative.

The chain links TRBV10-3 to TRBJ2-7, with 8 bases fitting TRBD2. Germline CDR1 and CDR2: ENHRY and SYGVKD. The V gene end was trimmed by 0 bases and the J gene end by 9 bases; junction bases not matched to a gene: 13. The CDR3 covers 16 residues. CDR3 DNA sequence: TGTGCCATCAGTGAGTCTACTAGCGGACACGGCCAGGTGCAGTACTTC. Translating it yields CAISESTSGHGQVQYF.

The chain couples TRBV29-1 to TRBJ2-1; 8 nucleotides match TRBD2. Germline trimming cut 8 bases from V and 3 bases from J; bases unmatched to any gene: 6. The germline gives CDR1 SQVTM, CDR2 ANQGSEA. CDR3 length: 13 residues. The CDR3 reads CSLGSGGYNEQFF. CDR3 DNA: TGCAGCCTAGGGAGCGGGGGCTACAATGAGCAGTTCTTC.

V is TRBV5-1 and J is TRBJ2-7, with 9 positions matching TRBD1. This CDR3 is built from 15 residues. Germline lookup yields CDR1 SGHRS and CDR2 YFSETQ. Unmatched junction bases numbered 11, after V lost 7 bases and J lost 3 bases. CDR3 DNA sequence: TGCGCCAGCGGGACAGGGTTGAGGGAGAGCTACGAGCAGTACTTC. This encodes CASGTGLRESYEQYF.

The chain carries TRBV19 and TRBJ1-1, with 10 bases that match TRBD1. Germline V CDR1 and CDR2: LNHDA, SQIVND (reference sequence). Germline trimming cut 5 bases from V and 4 bases from J; bases unmatched to any gene: 4. The CDR3 extends over 14 amino acids. As DNA, the CDR3 is TGTGCCAGTAGTGCCCGGGACAGGGGCACTGAAGCTTTCTTT. It is translated as CASSARDRGTEAFF. The complete variable domain, with remaining parts taken from reference TRBV19 and TRBJ1-1, reads DGGITQSPKYLFRKEGQNVTLSCEQNLNHDAMYWYRQDPGQGLRLIYYSQIVNDFQKGDIAEGYSVSREKKESFPLTVTSAQKNPTAFYLCASSARDRGTEAFFGQGTRLTVV.

The V call is TRBV5-4, the J call TRBJ2-7; D perhaps matches TRBD1 (6 bases). Trimming pared 4 bases from V and 3 bases from J, leaving 14 bases between. The CDR3 runs 14 residues. Looked up from germline, CDR1 is SGHNT and CDR2 is YYREEE (reference sequence). CDR3 loop: CASSRDNLGYEQYF. CDR3 nucleotides: TGTGCCAGCAGCCGGGACAATTTAGGCTACGAGCAGTACTTC.

The genes are TRBV2 and TRBJ2-3, with 8 bases identical to TRBD2. V lost 3 bases to trimming and J lost 11 bases; unmatched junction nucleotides: 4. The CDR3 has 12 amino acids. The germline CDR1 and CDR2 sequences are SNHLY and FYNNEI. The CDR3 sequence: CASSDMGLEQYF. The CDR3 DNA sequence: TGTGCCAGCAGTGATATGGGACTAGAGCAGTATTTT.

This chain links TRBV6-9 with TRBJ1-5, with 9 bases matching TRBD1. CDR1 is MNHGY, CDR2 SVAAGI, per germline. The ends lost 1 base at V and 2 bases at J; junction bases unmatched: 0. The CDR3 sequence is 15 residues long. CDR3 coding DNA: TGTGCCAGCAGTTATTGGACAGGGGGCAATCAGCCCCAGCATTTT. Translating gives CASSYWTGGNQPQHF.

The gene calls are TRBV7-2 and TRBJ1-2; D is uncertain. The CDR3 contains 13 residues. Germline V gene lookup returns CDR1 SGHTA and CDR2 FQGNSA. V gave up 2 bases and J gave up 2 bases, with 6 bases separating them. CDR3 loop: CASSLNANYGYTF. The CDR3 DNA sequence: TGTGCCAGCAGCTTAAACGCGAACTATGGCTACACCTTC.

J is TRBJ1-2 and V is TRBV5-1; D gene uncertain. CDR1 and CDR2 (germline): SGHRS, YFSETQ. V shed 0 bases and J shed 4 bases, with 7 bases lying between them. This CDR3 contains 13 residues. The CDR3 nucleotides are TGCGCCAGCAGCTTGGATGTTCTCTATGGCTACACCTTC. This translates into CASSLDVLYGYTF.

The chain links TRBV4-2 to TRBJ2-1, with 9 positions matching TRBD2. The CDR3 is made up of 15 amino acids. Germline assignment: CDR1 LGHNA and CDR2 YNFKEQ. Losses at the gene ends were 5 bases for V and 1 base for J; bases not matched to a gene: 3. The chain's CDR3 is CASSGTSQSYNEQFF. CDR3 coding DNA: TGTGCCAGCAGCGGGACTAGCCAGTCCTACAATGAGCAGTTCTTC.

The chain carries TRBV30 and TRBJ2-2; 8 bases line up with TRBD2. The CDR3 consists of 13 residues. Germline V lookup: CDR1 GTSNPN, CDR2 SVGIG (reference sequence). The CDR3 region has the DNA TGTGGGCGGGAGGTATTGGGCACCGGGGAGCTGTTTTTT. Amino acids: CGREVLGTGELFF.

V is TRBV5-1 and J is TRBJ2-7; 8 positions agree with TRBD1. In germline, CDR1 is SGHRS, CDR2 YFSETQ. V dropped 4 bases and J dropped 5; count of bases not matched to a gene: 8. The CDR3 has 14 amino acids. CDR3 region: CASSQDLDRDEQYF. The CDR3, as DNA: TGCGCCAGCAGCCAGGACCTGGACAGGGACGAGCAGTACTTC. The complete variable domain, with remaining parts taken from reference TRBV5-1 and TRBJ2-7, reads KAGVTQTPRYLIKTRGQQVTLSCSPISGHRSVSWYQQTPGQGLQFLFEYFSETQRNKGNFPGRFSGRQFSNSRSEMNVSTLELGDSALYLCASSQDLDRDEQYFGPGTRLTVT.

This chain uses TRBV5-1 with TRBJ2-3; 7 bases align to TRBD1. This CDR3 has 18 residues. Looked up from germline, CDR1 is SGHRS and CDR2 is YFSETQ. J gave up 2 bases and V 0 bases, and 12 bases lay outside the gene matches. CDR3 sequence: CASSLGLWNRGNTDTQYF. The CDR3 nucleotides are TGCGCCAGCAGCTTGGGCCTTTGGAACAGGGGAAACACAGATACGCAGTATTTT.

There are a few counts of this clone. V and J are TRBV9 and TRBJ1-5; D is ambiguous. CDR1 and CDR2 from the germline V gene are SGDLS and YYNGEE. This CDR3 has 14 amino acids. The ends were cut back, 0 bases at V and 4 bases at J, with 8 bases in the middle. This CDR3 reads CASSVDWRNQPQHF. DNA of the CDR3: TGTGCCAGCAGCGTAGATTGGCGGAATCAGCCCCAGCATTTT.

The chain joins TRBV29-1 to TRBJ1-2; 7 nucleotides agree with TRBD1. J gave up 8 bases and V 2 bases, and 5 bases lay outside the gene matches. This CDR3 contains 12 residues. CDR1 is SQVTM and CDR2 is ANQGSEA in the germline V gene. CDR3 region: CSVERTGGGYTF. CDR3 nucleotides: TGCAGCGTTGAAAGGACAGGAGGAGGCTACACCTTC.

The chain combines TRBV19 with TRBJ1-1; no definite D call. The V end lost 4 bases, the J end lost 0 bases, and 9 bases lay between the germline ends. CDR1 is LNHDA and CDR2 is SQIVND in the germline V gene (reference sequence). This CDR3 region has 14 residues. The CDR3: CASSKNNLNTEAFF. CDR3 bases: TGTGCCAGTAGTAAAAACAACCTGAACACTGAAGCTTTCTTT.

The CDR3 coding sequence is TGCGCCAGCAGCTGGCTAGCGGGGATCTACAATGAGCAGTTCTTC. Translated: CASSWLAGIYNEQFF. This chain joins TRBV5-1 and TRBJ2-1; 9 nucleotides align to TRBD2. With V trimmed by 3 bases and J by 3 bases, 4 bases remained unmatched. The germline gives CDR1 SGHRS, CDR2 YFSETQ. CDR3 size: 15 residues.

This rearrangement joins TRBV30 to TRBJ2-7, with TRBD2 identical over 7 bases. The germline V gene encodes CDR1 GTSNPN and CDR2 SVGIG (reference sequence). The CDR3 length is 14 residues. Trimming cost V 3 bases and J 2 bases; bases outside gene matches: 7. CDR3 sequence reads: CAWRAPGLTYEQYF. CDR3 DNA sequence: TGTGCCTGGAGGGCTCCGGGACTAACCTACGAGCAGTACTTC. The whole variable domain, remainder taken from reference TRBV30 and TRBJ2-7, is SQTIHQWPATLVQPVGSPLSLECTVEGTSNPNLYWYRQAAGRGLQLLFYSVGIGQISSEVPQNLSASRPQDRQFILSSKKLLLSDSGFYLCAWRAPGLTYEQYFGPGTRLTVT.

The rearrangement uses TRBV25-1 and TRBJ2-1; TRBD2 matches 9 bases. V was pared by 8 bases and J by 8 bases, with 16 bases of the junction left unmatched. Germline CDR1 is MGHDK and CDR2 is SYGVNS. The CDR3 is 16 residues long. The CDR3 DNA reads TGTGCCAGCGCGGGCCTGGCGGGGGGGCCTTTCGATGAGCAGTTCTTC. Translation gives CASAGLAGGPFDEQFF.

In its sample, this clone was seen a few times. The chain recombines TRBV6-6 with TRBJ2-7; 9 nucleotides line up with TRBD2. The CDR3 contains 15 residues. J was trimmed by 5 bases and V by 5 bases; bases with no gene match: 10. CDR1 and CDR2 from the germline V gene are MNHNY and SVGAGI (reference sequence). The CDR3 loop is CASSDISGSTDEQYF. CDR3 DNA: TGTGCCAGCAGTGATATTAGCGGGAGTACGGACGAGCAGTACTTC.

The rearrangement links TRBV18 to TRBJ1-1; TRBD1 agrees at 8 bases. Germline CDR1 KGHSH, CDR2 LQKENI. This CDR3 contains 17 residues. Trimming at V came to 2 bases and at J to 2 bases, leaving 10 bases not matched to a gene. The CDR3 protein is CASSPGINRGVNTEAFF. CDR3 sequence (DNA): TGTGCCAGCTCACCAGGAATTAACAGGGGGGTAAACACTGAAGCTTTCTTT. Variable domain in full (rest from reference TRBV18 and TRBJ1-1): NAGVMQNPRHLVRRRGQEARLRCSPMKGHSHVYWYRQLPEEGLKFMVYLQKENIIDESGMPKERFSAEFPKEGPSILRIQQVVRGDSAAYFCASSPGINRGVNTEAFFGQGTRLTVV.

This clone was seen more than once but under ten times. J is TRBJ1-6 and V is TRBV28; 9 bases are shared with TRBD1. Germline CDR1 reads MDHEN; CDR2 reads SYDVKM. The CDR3 loop spans 18 amino acids. Losses at the gene ends were 5 bases for V and 1 base for J; bases not matched to a gene: 9. This CDR3 reads CASSMLWDRASYNSPLHF. The CDR3 DNA sequence: TGTGCCAGCAGTATGTTATGGGACAGGGCATCCTATAATTCACCCCTCCACTTT.

The rearrangement links TRBV28 to TRBJ2-7; 8 bases map to TRBD1. The CDR3 loop spans 14 amino acids. From germline, CDR1 is MDHEN and CDR2 SYDVKM. The V gene end was trimmed by 4 bases and the J gene end by 4 bases; junction bases not matched to a gene: 6. The CDR3 sequence: CASSSDRVRYEQYF. CDR3 DNA sequence: TGTGCCAGCAGTTCGGACAGGGTAAGGTACGAGCAGTACTTC.

This clone was seen more than once but under ten times. The CDR3 DNA is TGTGCCAGTCAACTTACCTGGGGCAGGGGAGAGACCCAGTACTTC. Its translation: CASQLTWGRGETQYF. This chain links TRBV19 with TRBJ2-5; D is perhaps TRBD1 (6 bases). With 8 bases removed from V and 4 bases from J, the gap between germline ends came to 20 bases. Germline loops: CDR1 LNHDA, CDR2 SQIVND (reference sequence). The CDR3 covers 15 residues.

This clone was observed a few times. The chain carries TRBV4-2 and TRBJ1-1, with TRBD1 identical over 7 bases. CDR3 length: 17 residues. Unmatched junction bases numbered 10, after V lost 0 bases and J lost 3 bases. Germline V gives CDR1 LGHNA, CDR2 YNFKEQ. CDR3 sequence reads: CASSQDRGTVWYTEAFF. CDR3 DNA: TGTGCCAGCAGCCAAGACAGAGGGACAGTGTGGTACACTGAAGCTTTCTTT.